This is a list of T cell receptor beta chains from one sample in a study of CXCR3-negative and CXCR3-positive naive CD8 T cells. Reanalyzing the 5' RACE reads, TCRdb keeps one entry per CDR3 protein, without DNA. Its listing shows 100,000 to 150,000 distinct CDR3 sequences. The material sequenced was naive CXCR3- CD8+ T cells from blood. The receptors derive from a human donor in good health. Some clones in this sample may be carry-over from other donors' samples. Each CDR3 is given with its conserved first and last residue.

v_gene	j_gene	CDR3aa
TRBV7-6	TRBJ2-1	CASSFLSYNEQFF
TRBV7-2	TRBJ2-1	CASSLWDRGMDEQFF
TRBV7-3	TRBJ2-2	CASSLGDTGELFF
TRBV7-9	TRBJ2-7	CASSPLAGPSSYEQYF
TRBV25-1	TRBJ1-6	CASCDRGFSYNSPLHF
TRBV7-9	TRBJ1-5	CASSFDMGTGNQPQHF
TRBV27	TRBJ2-7	CASSFGVEQYF
TRBV7-6	TRBJ2-3	CASSLAGATTDMQYF
TRBV20-1	TRBJ2-1	CSASAGSSYNEQFF
TRBV15	TRBJ1-5	CATRGAGAGQPQHF
TRBV28	TRBJ1-4	CASSLIWGGSLGNEKLFF
TRBV6-5	TRBJ1-1	CASSLQGSNTEAFF
TRBV27	TRBJ2-5	CASRGLAGGPLETQYF
TRBV5-1	TRBJ2-7	CASSFDRGLTYEQYF
TRBV4-1	TRBJ2-7	CASSQTSGAYEQYF
TRBV27	TRBJ2-1	CASSVDGSSYNEQFF
TRBV28	TRBJ1-2	CASSPIIRQGANYGYTF
TRBV29-1	TRBJ2-3	CSVPATGGLAIVTDTQYF
TRBV29-1	TRBJ2-7	CSVWGMSYEQYF
TRBV7-8	TRBJ2-2	CASSLVGANTGELFF
TRBV21-1	TRBJ2-7	CASSILLANDKWTYEQYF
TRBV12-3/TRBV12-4	TRBJ2-7	CASSWGSGTGIYEQYF
TRBV27	TRBJ1-5	CASSFSGTGFQPQHF
TRBV2	TRBJ2-7	CASRDRGPYEQYF
TRBV4-2	TRBJ2-1	CASSPPEGYWTESSYNEQFF
TRBV25-1	TRBJ2-2	CASSDRPQGSTGELFF
TRBV7-3	TRBJ1-2	CTSSKTGQHYTF
TRBV3-1	TRBJ2-1	CASSTAPAPGSNEQFF
TRBV4-2	TRBJ2-2	CATGEGGELFF
TRBV20-1	TRBJ1-5	CSASGGGGWDQPQHF
TRBV20-1	TRBJ2-7	CSAFGRGLDDRGSPLSSYEQYF
TRBV5-1	TRBJ2-7	CASSYVTGSYEQYF
TRBV7-9	TRBJ2-7	CASSSDRALEQYF
TRBV29-1	TRBJ2-1	CSAEGRAEYNEQFF
TRBV7-9	TRBJ1-5	CASSPKTEVGEPQHF
TRBV30	TRBJ2-3	CAWSVFSTDTQYF
TRBV12-3/TRBV12-4	TRBJ2-1	CASSFVKNNEQFF
TRBV15	TRBJ2-4	CATSRVGLEQYF
TRBV28	TRBJ2-7	CASSPGPTEQYF
TRBV28	TRBJ2-7	CASSFWTVSYEQYF
TRBV29-1	TRBJ2-1	CSAVALGAYNEQFF
TRBV4-3	TRBJ1-2	CASSPLGGDDDGYTF
TRBV29-1	TRBJ2-4	CSVEDKNIQYF
TRBV20-1	TRBJ2-1	CSVYSGASYNVQFF
TRBV20-1	TRBJ2-1	CSARVAGEGTNNEQFF
TRBV29-1	TRBJ2-3	CSVVPARLAVAGTDTQYF
TRBV7-6	TRBJ2-5	CASSLGTSGGQETQYF
TRBV29-1	TRBJ2-7	CSAGSENSYEQYF
TRBV3-1	TRBJ2-3	CASSYPGTSVDTQYF
TRBV4-1	TRBJ2-2	CASSQVLVGPNTGELFF
TRBV4-2	TRBJ2-3	CASSPIAGESTDTQYF
TRBV2	TRBJ1-4	CASSGQGADYEKLFF
TRBV10-3	TRBJ2-7	CAISESRSSYEQYF
TRBV5-5	TRBJ2-5	CASSLLFQGGGETQYF
TRBV3-1	TRBJ1-1	CASSQGWNTEAFF
TRBV20-1	TRBJ1-1	CSAKGSEGFDTEAFF
TRBV20-1	TRBJ2-7	CSAREGTLSYEQYF
TRBV7-3	TRBJ2-5	CASSPGFQPQETQYF
TRBV28	TRBJ2-1	CASSFPQNEQFF